Following are 18 T cell receptor beta chains from one sample sequenced in a study of T cells in Graves' hyperthyroidism and ophthalmopathy. Using RNA transcripts as the source, TCR beta CDR3 regions were amplified. HTBI primers were employed in a first-round RT-PCR of the TCR CDR3. MiXCR, applied by TCRdb to the multiplex PCR reads, yields one record per CDR3 protein. The repertoire has roughly 380,000 distinct CDR3 sequences, around a sixth of them found once; the top ten carry 15% to 17%. Source material: blood. These receptors were taken from a middle-aged woman with Graves' ophthalmopathy.

The sample holds a few counts of this clonotype. The gene calls are TRBV6-1 and TRBJ1-5; D perhaps matches TRBD1 (6 bases). CDR3 length: 16 amino acids. The V gene's germline CDR1 is MNHNS and CDR2 SASEGT. V lost 2 bases to trimming and J lost 2 bases, with 13 bases between them. The CDR3 DNA reads TGTGCCAGCAGTGAAAGGGGGGGAGTTGGCAATCAGCCCCAGCATTTT. Translating gives CASSERGGVGNQPQHF.

This clonotype was observed at least ten times. Here the CDR3 reads CASSYSRQASSGNTIYF. CDR3 DNA: TGTGCCAGCAGTTACTCACGCCAGGCTAGCTCTGGAAACACCATATATTTT. This sequence joins TRBV6-5 and TRBJ1-3; no firm D call. Germline V CDR1 and CDR2: MNHEY, SVGAGI. V shed 0 bases and J shed 0 bases, with 12 bases lying between them. The CDR3 loop spans 17 amino acids.

This clonotype was picked up many times. V usage is TRBV19 and J usage is TRBJ1-5; maybe TRBD1 (5 bases). Germline CDR1 reads LNHDA; CDR2 reads SQIVND (reference sequence). The CDR3 runs to 17 residues. V was pared by 3 bases and J by 0 bases, with 15 bases between. The CDR3 protein is CASSIGTPFYSNQPQHF. The CDR3 DNA follows: TGTGCCAGTAGTATTGGGACCCCTTTTTATAGCAATCAGCCCCAGCATTTT.

The sample holds many counts of this clonotype. The chain links TRBV7-2 to TRBJ2-7, with TRBD2 matching 8 bases. V was clipped by 5 bases and J by 4 bases; unmatched bases: 4. This CDR3 has 13 residues. Germline lookup yields CDR1 SGHTA and CDR2 FQGNSA. CDR3 nucleotide sequence: TGTGCCAGCAGCCGGGGACTAGTATACGAGCAGTACTTC. It codes for CASSRGLVYEQYF.

This clonotype was picked up many times. Because it lacks the conserved phenylalanine or tryptophan at the end, this CDR3 is likely a read error. The chain carries TRBV20-1 and TRBJ2-7; D unclear. Germline loops: CDR1 DFQATT, CDR2 SNEGSKA (reference sequence). V lost 4 bases and J lost 1, with 8 bases in between. This CDR3 comprises 12 residues. DNA for the CDR3: TGCAGTGCTACTCCCTATTCCTACGAGCAGTACCTC. Translation: CSATPYSYEQYL.

This clonotype was counted only a few times. The V gene is TRBV6-1, the J gene TRBJ2-7; the D is unclear. This CDR3 is built from 12 residues. The germline CDR1 and CDR2 sequences are MNHNS and SASEGT. Trimming left V 5 bases short and J 4 bases short, with 9 bases between. The CDR3 protein is CASSRESYEQYF. In DNA, the CDR3 is TGTGCCAGCAGTAGAGAGTCGTACGAGCAGTACTTC.

The chain is built from TRBV11-2 and TRBJ2-5, with a weak D call TRBD1 (6 bases). This CDR3 has 14 residues. Germline CDR1 reads SGHAT; CDR2 reads FQNNGV. Trimming pared 5 bases from V and 4 bases from J, leaving 14 bases between. The CDR3 coding sequence is TGTGCCAGCAGCCCGTGGACAGTGGGAGAGACCCAGTACTTC. The encoded protein is CASSPWTVGETQYF.

This clonotype has at least ten counts. The chain links TRBV19 to TRBJ2-7, with TRBD2 matching 12 bases. V lost 5 bases, J lost 3 bases, and 5 bases stayed unmatched. Germline CDR1 LNHDA, CDR2 SQIVND (reference sequence). CDR3 length: 15 residues. The chain's CDR3 is CASSPQTSGSYEQYF. The CDR3, as DNA: TGTGCCAGTAGTCCCCAGACTAGCGGGAGCTACGAGCAGTACTTC.

This clonotype was picked up one time. V gene TRBV6-1 combines with J gene TRBJ1-2; D possibly corresponds to TRBD1 (6 bases). Between the trimmed V and J ends, which lost 1 base and 4 bases, there was a span of 19 bases. This CDR3 has 17 amino acids. CDR1 is MNHNS, CDR2 SASEGT, per germline. In DNA, the CDR3 is TGTGCCAGCAGTGAAGGGACAGTCGCCGTGGGCGTCTATGGCTACACCTTC. This codes for CASSEGTVAVGVYGYTF.

The table lists this clonotype with many counts. The CDR3 region has the DNA TGCAGCGTTAGTTCTGGGGCCAACGTCCTGACTTTC. Translated, it gives CSVSSGANVLTF. The V call is TRBV29-1, the J call TRBJ2-6; D remains ambiguous. Germline CDR1 is SQVTM and CDR2 is ANQGSEA. The CDR3 contains 12 residues. The V gene lost 5 bases and the J gene lost 1 base, with 3 bases spanning the gap.

This clonotype was detected ten times or more. The gene calls are TRBV27 and TRBJ1-6; 9 positions agree with TRBD1. This CDR3 comprises 14 residues. Germline V gives CDR1 MNHEY, CDR2 SMNVEV (reference sequence). The J segment lost 9 bases and the V segment lost 10 bases, leaving 10 bases of the junction unmatched. The CDR3 sequence: CATNHAGQGSPLHF. CDR3 DNA sequence: TGTGCCACCAATCACGCGGGACAGGGTTCACCCCTCCACTTT.

This clonotype has a count of ten or more. The V call is TRBV30, the J call TRBJ1-1; the match to TRBD1 covers 8 bases. The CDR3 is made up of 13 amino acids. The germline V gene has CDR1 GTSNPN and CDR2 SVGIG (reference sequence). Trimming removed 4 bases from V and 0 bases from J; junction bases left unmatched: 1. DNA for the CDR3: TGTGCCTGGAACAGGGGGATGAACACTGAAGCTTTCTTT. It yields the protein CAWNRGMNTEAFF.

The chain carries TRBV11-2 and TRBJ1-2; 8 bases fit TRBD1. This CDR3 contains 13 residues. V trimming: 7 bases; J trimming: 8 bases; junction bases outside the gene matches: 9. Germline assignment: CDR1 SGHAT and CDR2 FQNNGV. DNA for the CDR3: TGTGCCAGCACCCCAGACAGGGGAGGCGGCTACACCTTC. It specifies CASTPDRGGGYTF.

The chain employs TRBV15 and TRBJ1-2; D gene uncertain. V was pared by 0 bases and J by 2 bases, with 7 bases between. The CDR3 runs 14 residues. Looked up from germline, CDR1 is LNHNV and CDR2 is YYDKDF (reference sequence). The CDR3 protein is CATSREVGNYGYTF. The CDR3 DNA reads TGTGCCACCAGCAGAGAAGTAGGGAACTATGGCTACACCTTC. The variable domain in full, completed from reference TRBV15 and TRBJ1-2, reads DAMVIQNPRYQVTQFGKPVTLSCSQTLNHNVMYWYQQKSSQAPKLLFHYYDKDFNNEADTPDNFQSRRPNTSFCFLDIRSPGLGDTAMYLCATSREVGNYGYTFGSGTRLTVV.

With respect to this clonotype: Because the CDR3's place on the DNA is in doubt, the DNA is left out and the CDR3 is given as listed by TCRdb. This chain joins TRBV11-2 and TRBJ1-1. The germline CDR1 and CDR2 sequences are SGHAT and FQNNGV. The CDR3 adds up to 16 amino acids, both ends counted. The CDR3 loop reads CASSFYICSPKAWAFF.

CDR3 in amino acids: CASRLAERDYGYTF. In nucleotides, the CDR3 is TGTGCCAGCAGGCTAGCAGAGAGGGACTATGGCTACACCTTC. The rearrangement joins TRBV28 to TRBJ1-2; D unresolved. Germline-derived CDR1 and CDR2 are MDHEN and SYDVKM. This CDR3 comprises 14 residues. V was shortened by 6 bases and J by 3 bases, with 14 bases between the two germline ends.

The V and J genes are TRBV6-1 and TRBJ1-1; D is possibly TRBD1 (5 bases). The CDR3 length is 13 residues. With 4 bases removed from V and 5 bases from J, the gap between germline ends came to 11 bases. CDR1 is MNHNS, CDR2 SASEGT, per germline. Here the CDR3 reads CASSGAKGTEAFF. As DNA, the CDR3 is TGTGCCAGCAGTGGAGCTAAGGGGACTGAAGCTTTCTTT.

This clonotype was observed at least ten times. This chain links TRBV6-5 with TRBJ2-7, with D hard to call. V was clipped by 7 bases and J by 2 bases, with 9 bases between them. The CDR3 length is 12 residues. Germline V gene data show CDR1 as MNHEY and CDR2 as SVGAGI. DNA for the CDR3: TGTGCCAGCACCCCTGGTACCTACGAGCAGTACTTC. This sequence encodes CASTPGTYEQYF.